These T cell receptor beta chains were read from a single sample in a study of blood T cell repertoires in COVID-19. Some clones are missing from TCRdb's copy, which holds only in-frame ones; the method was immunoSEQ multiplex PCR. The repertoire holds 120,000 or so clones, with around 85% as singletons. The material sequenced was peripheral blood. The receptors derive from a man in his thirties or forties with COVID-19, enrolled during active disease. CDR3s include the opening cysteine and the closing phenylalanine or tryptophan. The D gene is left open where the match is weak. The listing skips clone size in some rows; elsewhere it reads once, few, many or a size class.

>TRBV30|TRBJ2-7|NA|NA
TGTGCCTGGAGTGTAGGTCTAGTCAGCTACGAGCAGTACTTC
CAWSVGLVSYEQYF
>TRBV2|TRBJ2-7|NA|NA
TGTGCCAGCAGTGGGCGGGACGAGCAGTACTTC
CASSGRDEQYF
>TRBV5-4|TRBJ2-3|NA|TRBD2
TGTGCCAGCAGCTTGGAGATCGGGGGGGGCACAGATACGCAGTATTTT
CASSLEIGGGTDTQYF
>TRBV25-1|TRBJ2-5|NA|NA
TGTGCCAGCAGTGATACGGGGGGCTTACAAGAGACCCAGTACTTC
CASSDTGGLQETQYF
>TRBV24-1|TRBJ2-1|NA|TRBD1
TGTGCCACTAAACAGGGGGCAGAGCAGTTCTTC
CATKQGAEQFF
>TRBV6-1|TRBJ2-7|NA|TRBD1
TGTGCCAGCAGTGAATCCACAGGGGGCGGTTACGAGCAGTACTTC
CASSESTGGGYEQYF
>TRBV2|TRBJ2-3|NA|TRBD2
TGTGCCAGCAGTGAATTCGGACTAGCGGAAAGCACAGATACGCAGTATTTT
CASSEFGLAESTDTQYF
>TRBV6-5|TRBJ1-1|once|NA
TGTGCCAGCCTGGGCGGGGTGAACACTGAAGCTTTCTTT
CASLGGVNTEAFF
>TRBV28|TRBJ1-6|NA|NA
TGTGCCAGCAGTGCAGGGGTATCCTATAATTCACCCCTCCACTTT
CASSAGVSYNSPLHF
>TRBV6-4|TRBJ1-3|NA|NA
TGTGCCAGCAGTGACCTCTATCCCCAGGCATCCGGAAACACCATATATTTT
CASSDLYPQASGNTIYF
>TRBV5-1|TRBJ1-3|NA|TRBD1
TGCGCCAGCAGCCCGGGACAGGGGGCGCCAGGAAACACCATATATTTT
CASSPGQGAPGNTIYF
>TRBV7-9|TRBJ2-7|NA|TRBD2
TGTGCCAGCAGTTCCGGGACTAGGGGCGAGCAGTACTTC
CASSSGTRGEQYF
>TRBV7-2|TRBJ2-1|few|TRBD2
TGTGCCAGCAGCCGTACCGGGACTAGCGGTTACAATGAGCAGTTCTTC
CASSRTGTSGYNEQFF
>TRBV19|TRBJ2-5|NA|TRBD2
TGTGCCAGTAGTAAGGGGGGACTAGTAGGAGAGACCCAGTACTTC
CASSKGGLVGETQYF
>TRBV19|TRBJ2-2|NA|TRBD2
TGTGCCAGTAGAAAGCGGGAGAGTATCGGGGAGCTGTTTTTT
CASRKRESIGELFF
>TRBV7-9|TRBJ2-1|NA|NA
TGTGCCAGCAGCTTAGTTAGCAATGAGCAGTTCTTC
CASSLVSNEQFF
>TRBV27|TRBJ1-1|NA|NA
TGTGCCAGCAGTTTAACCAGGGCGTACACTGAAGCTTTCTTT
CASSLTRAYTEAFF
>TRBV28|TRBJ1-5|NA|NA
TGTGCCAGCAGTACTAACGGGGTGTCGGGTCAGCCCCAGCATTTT
CASSTNGVSGQPQHF